This T cell receptor beta chain comes out of a study of T cells after yellow fever vaccination. This clonotype was observed a handful of times. Its specificity is not known. Study findings and constraints: On re-exposure, the response was weaker but peaked faster, at day 5 versus 15. Boosting was followed by the reappearance of most primary-vaccination clones (around 95% CD4, 70% to 90% CD8).

UMIs and a universal primer site were added when TCR cDNA was made by 5'RACE template switching. MiXCR was run by TCRdb on the 5' RACE reads, yielding one entry per CDR3 protein. The repertoire holds hundreds of thousands of distinct CDR3 sequences, with approximately 18% as singletons. The V end lost 3 bases, the J end lost 1 base, and 9 bases lay between the germline ends. This CDR3 contains 14 residues. This specimen consisted of PBMCs, obtained before the yellow fever booster vaccination. The source of this sequence is a man aged 18-30 years who received the YFV17D yellow fever vaccine. This chain links TRBV12-3 or TRBV12-4 with TRBJ1-1, with D possibly being TRBD1 (5 bases). CDR3 residues: CASSFQGSNTEAFF. In DNA form, the CDR3 reads TGTGCCAGCAGTTTTCAGGGTTCGAACACTGAAGCTTTCTTT.